This TCR beta chain was obtained from a study of OX40 agonist ivuxolimab in advanced cancers. As to this clone: Its matching antigen is unknown.

Germline loops: CDR1 ENHRY, CDR2 SYGVKD. The CDR3 covers 15 residues. Trimming took 5 bases from V and 6 from J; bases not matched to a gene: 5. TCRdb's table, derived via immunoSEQ multiplex PCR, lists solely in-frame clones and lacks some. The profile shows 60,000 to 85,000 clones, about three quarters of them singletons. General study results and limits: Antigen specificity of clonally expanded peripheral T cells was not established.

On cycle 4 day 1 and cycle 7 day 1, as well as at baseline, blood was sampled. This sequence originates from an adult with an advanced solid tumor such as melanoma, head and neck, liver or kidney cancer. The genes are TRBV10-3 and TRBJ2-1; 12 bases are a match to TRBD1. The sample here was CD4+ or CD8+ T cells sorted from blood, taken in a trial of the OX40 agonist ivuxolimab. CDR3 amino acids: CAISKGQGAGNEQFF. For the CDR3, the DNA is TGTGCCATCAGTAAGGGACAGGGGGCCGGCAATGAGCAGTTCTTC.